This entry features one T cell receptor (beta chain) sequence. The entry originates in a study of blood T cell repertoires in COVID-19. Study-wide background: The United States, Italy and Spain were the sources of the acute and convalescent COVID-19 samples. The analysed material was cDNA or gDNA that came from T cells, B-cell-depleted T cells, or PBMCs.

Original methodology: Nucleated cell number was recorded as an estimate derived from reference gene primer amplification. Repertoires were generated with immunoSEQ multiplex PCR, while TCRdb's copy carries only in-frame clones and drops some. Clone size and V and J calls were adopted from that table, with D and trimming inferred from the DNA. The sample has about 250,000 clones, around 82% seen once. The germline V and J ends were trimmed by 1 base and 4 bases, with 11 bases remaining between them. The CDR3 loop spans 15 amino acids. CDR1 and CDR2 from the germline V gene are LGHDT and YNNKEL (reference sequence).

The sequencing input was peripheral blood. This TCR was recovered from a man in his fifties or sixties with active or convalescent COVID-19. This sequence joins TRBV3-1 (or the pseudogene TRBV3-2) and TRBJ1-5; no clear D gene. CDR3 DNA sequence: TGTGCCAGCAGCCAAGGGGTTCAGGCTAATCAGCCCCAGCATTTT. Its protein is CASSQGVQANQPQHF.